This T cell receptor (beta chain) was sequenced during a study of OX40 agonist ivuxolimab in advanced cancers. Turning to the study itself: Among those enrolled, mean age was 60 years (range roughly 23 to 79) and 82.7% were male. Partial responses were achieved by three patients: one hepatocellular carcinoma, two cutaneous melanoma. Study outcomes and limitations: At 0.1-3.0 mg/kg, partial responders had clonal expansion among the lowest observed.

Autoimmune disease history or systemic immunosuppression meant exclusion. In germline, CDR1 is SGDLS, CDR2 YYNGEE. Trimming removed 0 bases at V and 5 bases at J, with 20 bases between. This CDR3 has 17 amino acids. Method: immunoSEQ multiplex PCR; TCRdb's copy keeps in-frame clones and lacks some. This sample has about 48,000 clones, with roughly 84% found just once. A remark on this clone: Its antigen is not known.

The V and J genes are TRBV9 and TRBJ1-2, with D perhaps TRBD1 (5 bases). This specimen consisted of CD4+ or CD8+ T cells sorted from blood, obtained in a trial of the OX40 agonist ivuxolimab. This receptor was obtained from an adult with an advanced solid tumor such as melanoma, head and neck, liver or kidney cancer. In nucleotides, the CDR3 is TGTGCCAGCAGCGTAGCTAATCGGTGGCAGGGTGAATATGGCTACACCTTC. The encoded protein is CASSVANRWQGEYGYTF.